These 16 T cell receptor beta chains share one sample of origin, sequenced in a study of post-analysis software for immune sequencing data. Study conclusions and caveats: Controls showed lower frequencies than patients for roughly 5 TRBV segments, and TRBV5-6, TRBV5-1 and TRBV20-1 were among these.

TCR beta cDNA libraries had unique molecular identifiers. TCRdb re-called the PCR reads with MiXCR, one entry per CDR3 protein. The sample contains hundreds of thousands of distinct CDR3 sequences, approximately 30% of which appear only once. These receptors have no known antigen. Sequences were obtained from blood. The source of these receptors is a girl aged 5 to 17 with multiple sclerosis.

This clonotype was counted between two and nine times. The chain employs TRBV29-1 and TRBJ2-4; 7 bases fit TRBD2. This CDR3 comprises 14 residues. The germline V gene has CDR1 SQVTM and CDR2 ANQGSEA. J was trimmed by 0 bases and V by 4 bases; bases with no gene match: 3. CDR3 nucleotides: TGCAGCGTTGTGGCGGGGGAAGCCAAAAACATTCAGTACTTC. It encodes CSVVAGEAKNIQYF.

This clonotype has only one observation. V and J are TRBV5-6 and TRBJ2-7, with TRBD1 as a possible D gene (6 bases). The germline V and J ends were trimmed by 4 bases and 3 bases, with 17 bases remaining between them. CDR3 size: 15 residues. Per the germline V gene, CDR1 is SGHDT and CDR2 is YYEEEE. As DNA, the CDR3 is TGTGCCAGCAGCGCCGGGACACCCCCCCTCTACGAGCAGTACTTC. This encodes CASSAGTPPLYEQYF.

This clonotype was observed at least ten times. The gene calls are TRBV29-1 and TRBJ2-1, with D perhaps matching TRBD1 (6 bases). The germline CDR1 and CDR2 sequences are SQVTM and ANQGSEA. Trimming shortened V by 7 bases and J by 2 bases, and 9 bases separated the two germline ends. The CDR3 runs 12 residues. As DNA, the CDR3 is TGCAGCGCAGGGGTTACCTACAATGAGCAGTTCTTC. This gives the protein CSAGVTYNEQFF.

This clonotype was seen more than once but under ten times. The CDR3 nucleotides are TGTGCCAGCAGCTTAGTTTTGGGGTACACTGAAGCTTTCTTT. It translates to CASSLVLGYTEAFF. This rearrangement joins TRBV11-2 to TRBJ1-1; no definite D call. The V end was cut by 1 base, the J end by 3 bases, with 9 bases between. Germline V CDR1 and CDR2: SGHAT, FQNNGV. The CDR3 totals 14 residues.

This clonotype was seen repeatedly, ten times or more. The chain recombines TRBV9 with TRBJ1-2; possible D gene TRBD1, 5 bases. CDR1 SGDLS and CDR2 YYNGEE come from the germline V gene. The CDR3 consists of 17 residues. V lost 4 bases and J 4 bases, leaving 23 bases between the germline ends. The CDR3 sequence is CASSPREVGALTYGYTF. CDR3 bases: TGTGCCAGCAGCCCTCGGGAGGTAGGGGCGCTAACCTATGGCTACACCTTC.

CDR3 sequence: CASSLLEAMGTGELFF. The CDR3 region has the DNA TGTGCCAGCAGCTTACTAGAGGCAATGGGGACCGGGGAGCTGTTTTTT. The genes are TRBV5-6 and TRBJ2-2; D may be TRBD2 (5 bases). There are 16 residues in the CDR3. Germline CDR1 and CDR2: SGHDT and YYEEEE. Trimming removed 2 bases from V and 5 bases from J, with 16 bases in between.

The CDR3 region is CASSYVRQQGTQYF. The CDR3, as DNA: TGTGCCAGCAGTTATGTTCGGCAGCAGGGGACCCAGTACTTC. The chain carries TRBV6-5 and TRBJ2-5; perhaps TRBD1 as D (5 bases). Trimming took off 3 bases at V and 7 bases at J, with 15 bases between the two ends. From germline, CDR1 is MNHEY and CDR2 SVGAGI. The CDR3 loop spans 14 amino acids.

This clonotype was seen only a few times. The gene calls are TRBV20-1 and TRBJ2-1; TRBD2 matches 10 bases. Per the germline V gene, CDR1 is DFQATT and CDR2 is SNEGSKA (reference sequence). This CDR3 spans 17 amino acids. V trimming: 3 bases; J trimming: 7 bases; junction bases outside the gene matches: 15. For the CDR3, the DNA is TGCAGTGCTAGGATTGGAGCGGGGGGGCTCCTTTATAATGAGCAGTTCTTC. Amino acids: CSARIGAGGLLYNEQFF.

The rearrangement uses TRBV9 and TRBJ2-1; D is ambiguous. Germline assignment: CDR1 SGDLS and CDR2 YYNGEE. The CDR3 covers 15 residues. Trimming removed 5 bases at V and 2 bases at J, with 14 bases between. CDR3 in amino acids: CASSPAIGPYNEQFF. CDR3 sequence (DNA): TGTGCCAGCAGTCCGGCCATAGGGCCCTACAATGAGCAGTTCTTC.

This clonotype was observed a few times. The genes are TRBV18 and TRBJ2-2, with D tentatively TRBD1 (5 bases). CDR1 and CDR2 (germline): KGHSH, LQKENI. This CDR3 is 14 amino acids long. The V and J ends lost 2 bases and 6 bases respectively, with 10 bases between them. Written as DNA, the CDR3 is TGTGCCAGCTCACCAGAAACAGGCGCCGGGGAGCTGTTTTTT. This translates into CASSPETGAGELFF.

In this sample, this clonotype turned up a few times. CDR3 amino acids: CASSLGSRLGAFF. The CDR3 DNA reads as TGCGCCAGCAGCCTCGGGAGCCGTTTGGGAGCTTTCTTT. The chain carries TRBV5-1 and TRBJ1-1; D is undetermined. This CDR3 spans 13 amino acids. CDR1 is SGHRS and CDR2 is YFSETQ in the germline V gene. The ends were cut back, 4 bases at V and 10 bases at J, with 17 bases in the middle.

This clonotype was observed a handful of times. The chain is built from TRBV12-3 or TRBV12-4 and TRBJ2-2, with 10 positions matching TRBD2. J lost 4 bases, V lost 2 bases, and 7 bases had no gene match. This CDR3 spans 17 amino acids. DNA of the CDR3: TGTGCCAGCAGTTTACTAGCGGGAGTCGGTGTCACCGGGGAGCTGTTTTTT. It translates to CASSLLAGVGVTGELFF.

The chain is built from TRBV3-1 and TRBJ1-2; maybe TRBD1 (5 bases). The CDR3 spans 13 residues. CDR1 LGHDT and CDR2 YNNKEL come from the germline V gene (reference sequence). The V gene lost 3 bases and the J gene lost 4 bases, with 9 bases spanning the gap. In DNA form, the CDR3 reads TGTGCCAGCAGCCATGGGACGCCCTATGGCTACACCTTC. It codes for CASSHGTPYGYTF.

The gene calls are TRBV29-1 and TRBJ2-3, with a tentative D call TRBD1 (6 bases). Germline CDR1 and CDR2: SQVTM and ANQGSEA. The length of the CDR3 is 11 residues. Trimming shortened V by 7 bases and J by 6 bases, and 11 bases separated the two germline ends. The CDR3 DNA reads as TGCAGCGGGTGGACAGCCGATACGCAGTATTTT. Amino acid sequence: CSGWTADTQYF.

A note on this clonotype: The CDR3 does not end in the conserved phenylalanine or tryptophan, so this is likely a read error. The chain carries TRBV20-1 and TRBJ1-4; D might be TRBD1 (5 bases). Germline-derived CDR1 and CDR2 are DFQATT and SNEGSKA (reference sequence). The CDR3 has 11 residues. V lost 6 bases to trimming and J lost 7 bases, with 9 bases between them. The CDR3 loop reads CSAGGVEKLFC. The CDR3 DNA sequence: TGCAGTGCCGGAGGGGTTGAAAAACTGTTTTGT.

The chain links TRBV28 to TRBJ2-3; no firm D call. Looked up from germline, CDR1 is MDHEN and CDR2 is SYDVKM. The CDR3 length is 14 residues. V was clipped by 4 bases and J by 10 bases, with 18 bases between them. CDR3 residues: CASSSAGLQIPQYF. In DNA form, the CDR3 reads TGTGCCAGCAGTTCCGCCGGGCTCCAGATACCGCAGTATTTT.